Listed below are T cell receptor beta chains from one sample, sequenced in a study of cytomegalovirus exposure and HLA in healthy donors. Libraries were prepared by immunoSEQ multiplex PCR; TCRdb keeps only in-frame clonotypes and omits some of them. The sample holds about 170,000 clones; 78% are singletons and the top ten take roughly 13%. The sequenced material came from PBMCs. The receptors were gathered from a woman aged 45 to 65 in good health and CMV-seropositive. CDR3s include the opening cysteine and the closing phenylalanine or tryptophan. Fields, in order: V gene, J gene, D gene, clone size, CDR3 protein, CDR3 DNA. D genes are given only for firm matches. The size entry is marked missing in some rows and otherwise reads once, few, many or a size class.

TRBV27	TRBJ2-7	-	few	CASSQGYEQYF	TGTGCCAGCAGCCAGGGCTACGAGCAGTACTTC
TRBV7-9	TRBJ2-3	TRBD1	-	CASSLAWKQTGGGTDTQYF	TGTGCCAGCAGCTTAGCCTGGAAACAGACAGGGGGCGGAACAGATACGCAGTATTTT
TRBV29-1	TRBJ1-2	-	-	CSVYRDSIYGYTF	TGCAGCGTCTACCGGGACTCAATCTATGGCTACACCTTC
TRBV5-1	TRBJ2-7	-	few	CASSILAGSTYEQYF	TGCGCCAGCAGCATCCTGGCAGGCTCTACCTACGAGCAGTACTTC
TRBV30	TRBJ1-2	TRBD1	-	CAWSPGTGIYYGYTF	TGTGCCTGGAGCCCCGGGACAGGGATTTACTATGGCTACACCTTC
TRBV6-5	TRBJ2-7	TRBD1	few	CASSTLRDRSYEQYF	TGTGCCAGCAGTACCCTCCGGGACAGGTCCTACGAGCAGTACTTC
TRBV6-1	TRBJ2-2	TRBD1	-	CASRTGGNTGELFF	TGTGCCAGCAGGACAGGGGGGAACACCGGGGAGCTGTTTTTT
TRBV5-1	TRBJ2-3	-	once	CASSLATGFTDTQYF	TGCGCCAGCAGCTTGGCCACCGGTTTCACAGATACGCAGTATTTT
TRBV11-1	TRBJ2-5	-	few	CASSSGLQETQYF	TGTGCCAGCAGCTCGGGACTTCAAGAGACCCAGTACTTC
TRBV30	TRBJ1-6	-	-	CAWSVVAGPLHF	TGTGCCTGGAGTGTAGTGGCCGGGCCCCTCCACTTT
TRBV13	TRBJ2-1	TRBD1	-	CASSPTGSSYNEQFF	TGTGCCAGCAGCCCGACAGGGAGCTCCTACAATGAGCAGTTCTTC
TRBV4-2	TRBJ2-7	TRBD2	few	CASSLGTSGGRNYEQYF	TGTGCCAGCAGCCTGGGGACTAGCGGGGGCCGAAACTACGAGCAGTACTTC
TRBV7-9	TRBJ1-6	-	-	CASSLFTAFSPLHF	TGTGCCAGCAGCTTATTCACAGCCTTTTCACCCCTCCACTTT
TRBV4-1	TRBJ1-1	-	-	CASSQDVQGGKAFF	TGCGCCAGCAGCCAAGACGTGCAGGGAGGAAAAGCTTTCTTT
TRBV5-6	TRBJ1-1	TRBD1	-	CASSGRTGMNTEAFF	TGTGCCAGCAGCGGACGGACAGGGATGAACACTGAAGCTTTCTTT
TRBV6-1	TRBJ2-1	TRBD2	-	CASSERGEGYNEQFF	TGTGCCAGCAGTGAACGGGGGGAAGGGTACAATGAGCAGTTCTTC
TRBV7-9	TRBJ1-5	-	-	CASSPQGLNQPQHF	TGTGCCAGCAGCCCCCAGGGGCTTAATCAGCCCCAGCATTTT
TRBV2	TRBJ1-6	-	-	CASSDPDSPLHF	TGTGCCAGCAGTGACCCGGATTCACCCCTCCACTTT
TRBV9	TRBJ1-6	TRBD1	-	CASSEGQGVYSSYNSPLHF	TGTGCCAGCAGCGAGGGACAGGGCGTCTATTCTTCCTATAATTCACCCCTCCACTTT
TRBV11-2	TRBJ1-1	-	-	CASSLQGMNTEAFF	TGTGCCAGCAGTTTACAGGGCATGAACACTGAAGCTTTCTTT
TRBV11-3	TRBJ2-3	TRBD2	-	CASSPSGGSDTQYF	TGTGCCAGCAGCCCAAGCGGGGGGTCAGATACGCAGTATTTT
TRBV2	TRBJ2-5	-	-	CASSARVQETQYF	TGTGCCAGCAGTGCCCGGGTACAAGAGACCCAGTACTTC
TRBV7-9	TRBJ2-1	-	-	CASSLGGLEQFF	TGTGCCAGCAGCTTAGGGGGCCTTGAGCAGTTCTTC
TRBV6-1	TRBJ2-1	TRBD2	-	CASSELGGVQFF	TGTGCCAGCAGTGAACTGGGGGGGGTGCAGTTCTTC
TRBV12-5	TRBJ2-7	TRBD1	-	CASGPGAGTGAALVQYF	TGTGCTAGTGGCCCGGGGGCCGGGACAGGGGCAGCTTTGGTGCAGTACTTC
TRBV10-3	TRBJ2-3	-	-	CAISESAADTQYF	TGTGCCATCAGTGAGTCCGCAGCAGATACGCAGTATTTT
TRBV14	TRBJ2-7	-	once	CASSPRTHRYEQYF	TGTGCCAGCAGCCCCAGGACACACCGCTACGAGCAGTACTTC
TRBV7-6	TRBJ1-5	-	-	CASSLEGGNQPQHF	TGTGCCAGCAGCTTGGAGGGAGGGAATCAGCCCCAGCATTTT
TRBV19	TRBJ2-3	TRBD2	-	CASSIDLAGRADTQYF	TGTGCCAGTAGTATAGATCTAGCGGGGAGGGCAGATACGCAGTATTTT
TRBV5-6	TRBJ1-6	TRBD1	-	CASSEPTGAGSPLHF	TGTGCCAGCAGCGAACCAACAGGGGCCGGCTCACCCCTCCACTTT
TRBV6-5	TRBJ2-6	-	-	CASSAPSVLTF	TGTGCCAGCAGTGCTCCCAGCGTCCTGACTTTC
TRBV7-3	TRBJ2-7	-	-	CASSFTQKLHEQYF	TGTGCCAGCAGCTTCACGCAAAAACTCCACGAGCAGTACTTC
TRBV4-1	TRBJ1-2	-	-	CASSQGDTYGYTF	TGCGCCAGCAGCCAAGGGGACACTTATGGCTACACCTTC
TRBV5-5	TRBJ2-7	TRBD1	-	CASSLRGDRDSYEQYF	TGTGCCAGCAGCCTCAGGGGGGACAGGGACTCCTACGAGCAGTACTTC
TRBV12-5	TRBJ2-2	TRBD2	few	CASGLSAGGPTGELFF	TGTGCTAGTGGTTTGTCGGCGGGGGGCCCAACCGGGGAGCTGTTTTTT
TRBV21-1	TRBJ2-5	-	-	CASSKVPGTGVTEQYF	TGTGCCAGCAGCAAAGTCCCCGGGACAGGGGTTACGGAGCAGTACTTC
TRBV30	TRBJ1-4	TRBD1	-	CAWSTGRNEKLFF	TGTGCCTGGTCGACAGGGCGGAACGAAAAACTGTTTTTT
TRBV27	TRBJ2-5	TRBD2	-	CASSREGGRKSAQYF	TGTGCCAGCAGTCGGGAGGGGGGCCGCAAGTCGGCCCAGTACTTC
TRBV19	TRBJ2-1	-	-	CASSIGGGEQFF	TGTGCCAGTAGTATAGGTGGCGGAGAGCAGTTCTTC
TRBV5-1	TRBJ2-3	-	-	CASGGRESGTQYF	TGCGCCAGCGGAGGACGTGAGTCGGGTACGCAGTATTTT
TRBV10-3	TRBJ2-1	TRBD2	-	CAISESVSGVTYNEQFF	TGTGCCATCAGTGAGTCGGTTAGCGGGGTTACGTACAATGAGCAGTTCTTC
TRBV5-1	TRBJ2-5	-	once	CASSLGQGGKETQYF	TGCGCCAGCAGCTTGGGGCAGGGGGGAAAAGAGACCCAGTACTTC
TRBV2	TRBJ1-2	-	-	CASISGGATVRGYTF	TGTGCCAGCATAAGTGGGGGGGCAACGGTACGAGGCTACACCTTC
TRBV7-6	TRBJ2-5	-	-	CASSPGTNQETQYF	TGTGCCAGCAGCCCCGGGACAAACCAAGAGACCCAGTACTTC
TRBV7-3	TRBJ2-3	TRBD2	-	CASSSGLAGGTQYF	TGTGCCAGCAGCTCGGGACTAGCGGGGGGCACGCAGTATTTT
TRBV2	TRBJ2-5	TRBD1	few	CASTERGQPGETQYF	TGTGCCAGCACGGAACGGGGACAGCCTGGGGAGACCCAGTACTTC
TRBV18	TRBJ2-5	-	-	CASSPRGETQYF	TGTGCCAGCTCACCCAGGGGAGAGACCCAGTACTTC
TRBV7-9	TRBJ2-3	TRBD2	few	CASSLLAGVKYF	TGTGCCAGCAGCTTACTAGCGGGGGTGAAGTATTTT
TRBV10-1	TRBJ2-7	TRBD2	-	CASSASGSYEQYF	TGCGCCAGCAGCGCTAGCGGGTCCTACGAGCAGTACTTC
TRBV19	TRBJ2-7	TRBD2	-	CASSPGTSGGALAYEQYF	TGTGCCAGTAGCCCAGGGACTAGCGGGGGGGCTCTCGCCTACGAGCAGTACTTC
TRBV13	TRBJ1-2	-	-	CASSLLRMEGNYGYTF	TGTGCCAGCAGCTTATTAAGGATGGAGGGAAACTATGGCTACACCTTC
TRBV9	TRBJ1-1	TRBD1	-	CASSVSVGQANTEAFF	TGTGCCAGCAGCGTATCGGTAGGACAGGCGAACACTGAAGCTTTCTTT
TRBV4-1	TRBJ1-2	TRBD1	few	CASSTGQGNYGYTF	TGCGCCAGCAGCACGGGACAGGGGAACTATGGCTACACCTTC
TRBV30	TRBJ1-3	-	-	CAWSALRRIGNTIYF	TGTGCCTGGAGTGCTCTACGGAGGATTGGAAACACCATATATTTT